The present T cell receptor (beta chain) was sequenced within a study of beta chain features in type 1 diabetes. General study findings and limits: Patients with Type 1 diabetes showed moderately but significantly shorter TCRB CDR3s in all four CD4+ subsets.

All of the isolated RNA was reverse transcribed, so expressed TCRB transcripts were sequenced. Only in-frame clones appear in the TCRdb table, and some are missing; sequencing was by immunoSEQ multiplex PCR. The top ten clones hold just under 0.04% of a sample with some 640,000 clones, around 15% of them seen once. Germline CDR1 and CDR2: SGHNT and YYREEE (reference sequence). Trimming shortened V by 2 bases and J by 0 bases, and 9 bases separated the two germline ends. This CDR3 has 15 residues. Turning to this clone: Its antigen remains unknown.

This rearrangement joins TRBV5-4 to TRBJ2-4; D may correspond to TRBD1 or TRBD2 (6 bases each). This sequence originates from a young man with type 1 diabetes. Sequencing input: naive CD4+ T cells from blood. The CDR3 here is CASSFGGLAKNIQYF. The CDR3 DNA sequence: TGTGCCAGCAGCTTTGGGGGGCTAGCCAAAAACATTCAGTACTTC.